These 32 T cell receptor beta chains were all obtained from the same sample, sequenced in a study of radiotherapy plus CTLA-4 blockade in lung cancer. Data came from immunoSEQ multiplex PCR; TCRdb stores just in-frame clones and leaves some out. This sample has about 38,000 clones; over 70% occur once, and the top ten carry approximately 9%. The source was peripheral blood, collected from a patient treated with radiotherapy plus ipilimumab. Every receptor here comes from a human donor with non-small cell lung cancer who had stable disease on radiotherapy plus ipilimumab.

This chain links TRBV6-1 with TRBJ2-6; perhaps TRBD2 as D (5 bases). The germline CDR1 and CDR2 sequences are MNHNS and SASEGT. Trimming stripped 8 bases from V and 8 bases from J, with 19 bases between. This CDR3 contains 15 residues. The CDR3 protein is CASPTVGGYPNVLTF. The CDR3 bases are TGTGCCAGCCCTACAGTCGGCGGGTATCCCAACGTCCTGACTTTC.

This rearrangement joins TRBV7-2 to TRBJ1-2; unclear D gene. Per the germline V gene, CDR1 is SGHTA and CDR2 is FQGNSA. The length of the CDR3 is 12 residues. The V end was cut by 6 bases, the J end by 8 bases, with 13 bases between. In DNA, the CDR3 is TGTGCCAGCAGTTCCTTTCGGACGGGCTACACCTTC. It translates to CASSSFRTGYTF.

This clone counts as medium-sized. The chain combines TRBV6-4 with TRBJ1-5; D might be TRBD1 (5 bases). CDR3 length: 14 residues. Germline V gene sequence: CDR1 MRHNA, CDR2 SNTAGT. Trimming stripped 3 bases from V and 2 bases from J, with 8 bases between. The CDR3 here is CASSEGEGNQPQHF. The CDR3 region has the DNA TGTGCCAGCAGTGAAGGGGAAGGCAATCAGCCCCAGCATTTT.

The J gene is TRBJ1-2, the V gene TRBV19; D is ambiguous. CDR3 size: 13 residues. Trimming stripped 6 bases from V and 8 bases from J, with 16 bases between. Per germline, CDR1 LNHDA and CDR2 SQIVND (reference sequence). DNA of the CDR3: TGTGCCAGTAGCGAGCGGGGTCGAGAGGGCTACACCTTC. Translating it yields CASSERGREGYTF. Full variable domain (rest looked up from reference TRBV19 and TRBJ1-2): DGGITQSPKYLFRKEGQNVTLSCEQNLNHDAMYWYRQDPGQGLRLIYYSQIVNDFQKGDIAEGYSVSREKKESFPLTVTSAQKNPTAFYLCASSERGREGYTFGSGTRLTVV.

The chain combines TRBV6-6 with TRBJ1-6, with 11 bases lining up with TRBD1. Germline V CDR1 and CDR2: MNHNY, SVGAGI (reference sequence). This CDR3 region has 16 residues. Trimming took 2 bases from V and 10 from J; bases not matched to a gene: 7. CDR3 in amino acids: CASSYGSGQGASPLHF. In DNA form, the CDR3 reads TGTGCCAGCAGTTACGGAAGTGGACAGGGGGCCTCACCCCTCCACTTT.

The chain joins TRBV11-2 to TRBJ1-1; D is ambiguous. CDR1 is SGHAT, CDR2 FQNNGV, per germline. The CDR3 totals 15 residues. Trimming shortened V by 3 bases and J by 1 base, and 12 bases separated the two germline ends. The CDR3 nucleotides read TGTGCCAGCAGCTTCATCGCATTAAGGAACACTGAAGCTTTCTTT. Translation: CASSFIALRNTEAFF.

The rearrangement joins TRBV9 to TRBJ1-4, with a weak D call TRBD1 (5 bases). CDR1 SGDLS and CDR2 YYNGEE come from the germline V gene. CDR3 length equals 14 residues. Trimming took 3 bases from V and 8 from J, leaving 14 bases between them. CDR3 residues: CASSAQGGFEKLFF. Here the CDR3 DNA reads TGTGCCAGCAGCGCGCAGGGTGGCTTCGAAAAACTGTTTTTT.

This clone is judged medium-sized. This sequence joins TRBV28 and TRBJ1-2; TRBD1 aligns across 8 bases. Germline-derived CDR1 and CDR2 are MDHEN and SYDVKM. V lost 6 bases and J lost 0; bases outside the gene matches: 3. The CDR3 length is 14 residues. CDR3 residues: CASRQGGANYGYTF. The CDR3 coding sequence is TGTGCCAGCAGACAGGGGGGCGCTAACTATGGCTACACCTTC.

The V and J genes are TRBV19 and TRBJ1-1; D gene ambiguous. Germline lookup yields CDR1 LNHDA and CDR2 SQIVND (reference sequence). This CDR3 contains 13 residues. V dropped 5 bases and J dropped 1 base, with 8 bases sitting between them. The CDR3 DNA sequence: TGTGCCAGTAGTCAACAGACGAACACTGAAGCTTTCTTT. Its translation is CASSQQTNTEAFF.

The chain couples TRBV5-1 to TRBJ2-7, with 9 bases matching TRBD1. V dropped 3 bases and J dropped 5; count of bases not matched to a gene: 6. Germline V gives CDR1 SGHRS, CDR2 YFSETQ. CDR3 size: 14 residues. For the CDR3, the DNA is TGCGCCAGCAGCTCTGGACAGGGGAGTCACGAGCAGTACTTC. Translating gives CASSSGQGSHEQYF.

The gene calls are TRBV28 and TRBJ1-4; possible D gene TRBD1, 6 bases. Germline CDR1 MDHEN, CDR2 SYDVKM. The CDR3 is 14 amino acids. Between the trimmed V and J ends, which lost 3 bases and 8 bases, there was a span of 13 bases. The CDR3 sequence is CASSLGGRLEKLFF. CDR3 coding DNA: TGTGCCAGCAGTTTGGGGGGGCGGTTGGAAAAACTGTTTTTT.

This chain uses TRBV5-4 with TRBJ2-7; 8 bases fit TRBD1. Losses at the gene ends were 0 bases for V and 0 bases for J; bases not matched to a gene: 2. The CDR3 is 15 residues long. CDR1 SGHNT and CDR2 YYREEE come from the germline V gene (reference sequence). The CDR3 spells CASSLGGTGSYEQYV. In nucleotides, the CDR3 is TGTGCCAGCAGCTTGGGTGGGACAGGCTCCTACGAGCAGTACGTC.

The J gene is TRBJ2-3, the V gene TRBV5-1; D unresolved. V gave up 4 bases and J gave up 2 bases, with 5 bases separating them. Germline-derived CDR1 and CDR2 are SGHRS and YFSETQ. This CDR3 has 12 amino acids. The CDR3, as DNA: TGCGCCAGCAGCACTACCACAGATACGCAGTATTTT. Encoded protein: CASSTTTDTQYF.

The chain uses TRBV10-2 and TRBJ2-7; maybe TRBD1 (6 bases). The V and J ends lost 6 bases and 1 base respectively, with 13 bases between them. From germline, CDR1 is WSHSY and CDR2 SAAADI. CDR3 length: 14 amino acids. The CDR3 is CASSPDSGSYEQYV. The CDR3 nucleotides read TGCGCCAGCAGCCCGGACAGCGGATCCTACGAGCAGTACGTC.

The CDR3 DNA follows: TGTGCCAGCAGTCGGACTAGCGGGGTTACGCAGTATTTT. Protein: CASSRTSGVTQYF. The rearrangement joins TRBV7-3 to TRBJ2-3; 12 bases line up with TRBD2. The length of the CDR3 is 13 residues. CDR1 and CDR2 (germline): SGHTA, FQGTGA. The V gene end was trimmed by 6 bases and the J gene end by 8 bases; junction bases not matched to a gene: 3. The whole variable domain, remainder taken from reference TRBV7-3 and TRBJ2-3, is GAGVSQTPSNKVTEKGKYVELRCDPISGHTALYWYRQSLGQGPEFLIYFQGTGAADDSGLPNDRFFAVRPEGSVSTLKIQRTERGDSAVYLCASSRTSGVTQYFGPGTRLTVL.

This chain uses TRBV5-6 with TRBJ2-7, with D possibly being TRBD2 (6 bases). V lost 2 bases to trimming and J lost 0 bases, with 15 bases between them. The CDR3 runs to 16 residues. Germline-derived CDR1 and CDR2 are SGHDT and YYEEEE. CDR3 in DNA: TGTGCCAGCAGCTTAGACGGGGGTTTTTACTCCTACGAGCAGTACTTC. It codes for CASSLDGGFYSYEQYF.

The V and J genes are TRBV28 and TRBJ2-5; D call uncertain. This CDR3 region has 15 residues. V was shortened by 2 bases and J by 5 bases, with 15 bases between the two germline ends. Germline V lookup: CDR1 MDHEN, CDR2 SYDVKM. The chain's CDR3 is CASSLNVIVSETQYF. The CDR3 DNA reads TGTGCCAGCAGTTTAAATGTTATAGTTTCCGAGACCCAGTACTTC.

This clone was seen once. The chain couples TRBV15 to TRBJ2-3, with D tentatively TRBD2 (5 bases). The germline V gene has CDR1 LNHNV and CDR2 YYDKDF (reference sequence). The CDR3 sequence is 14 residues long. Trimming took off 5 bases at V and 6 bases at J, with 15 bases between the two ends. CDR3 in amino acids: CATSGLNLADTQYF. Written as DNA, the CDR3 is TGTGCCACCAGCGGCCTAAACTTAGCGGATACGCAGTATTTT.

The rearrangement links TRBV29-1 to TRBJ2-5; 11 positions agree with TRBD1. In germline, CDR1 is SQVTM, CDR2 ANQGSEA. V dropped 7 bases and J dropped 7; count of bases not matched to a gene: 5. The CDR3 loop spans 12 amino acids. DNA for the CDR3: TGCAGCGGGGGACAGGGGGAGGGGACCCAGTACTTC. Translated: CSGGQGEGTQYF.

This sequence joins TRBV5-5 and TRBJ2-7, with D perhaps assigned TRBD1 or TRBD2 (5 bases each). V lost 3 bases to trimming and J lost 7 bases, with 17 bases between them. Germline V lookup: CDR1 SGHKS, CDR2 YYEKEE (reference sequence). The CDR3 has 14 residues. CDR3 amino acids: CASSSGRTGEEQYV. CDR3 DNA sequence: TGTGCCAGCAGCTCGGGGCGAACTGGGGAGGAGCAGTACGTC.

The chain combines TRBV27 with TRBJ1-5; D gene ambiguous. Trimming removed 6 bases at V and 3 bases at J, with 12 bases between. From germline, CDR1 is MNHEY and CDR2 SMNVEV (reference sequence). The CDR3 runs to 14 residues. The CDR3: CASSFIGPNQPQHF. In nucleotides, the CDR3 is TGTGCCAGCAGCTTTATTGGGCCCAATCAGCCCCAGCATTTT.

The chain carries TRBV19 and TRBJ1-5; maybe TRBD1 (6 bases). The germline V gene encodes CDR1 LNHDA and CDR2 SQIVND (reference sequence). This CDR3 region has 12 residues. Trimming stripped 10 bases from V and 3 bases from J, with 10 bases between. CDR3 nucleotide sequence: TGTGCCACTTGGACAGACAATCAGCCCCAGCATTTT. Encoded protein: CATWTDNQPQHF. The variable domain in full, completed from reference TRBV19 and TRBJ1-5, reads DGGITQSPKYLFRKEGQNVTLSCEQNLNHDAMYWYRQDPGQGLRLIYYSQIVNDFQKGDIAEGYSVSREKKESFPLTVTSAQKNPTAFYLCATWTDNQPQHFGDGTRLSIL.

This clone has just one count. J is TRBJ1-5 and V is TRBV6-5, with 8 bases fitting TRBD1. V was clipped by 5 bases and J by 6 bases; unmatched bases: 9. Germline V gene data show CDR1 as MNHEY and CDR2 as SVGAGI. The CDR3 consists of 15 residues. The CDR3 sequence is CASSAGPDRVQPQHF. The DNA of the CDR3 is TGTGCCAGCAGTGCCGGCCCGGACAGGGTTCAGCCCCAGCATTTT.

The chain couples TRBV5-1 to TRBJ2-5; weak D call: TRBD2 (5 bases). CDR1 is SGHRS and CDR2 is YFSETQ in the germline V gene. This CDR3 is 14 amino acids long. Trimming left V 4 bases short and J 4 bases short, with 14 bases between. CDR3 sequence reads: CASSPRGSAETQYF. DNA of the CDR3: TGCGCCAGCAGCCCTCGGGGTAGCGCAGAGACCCAGTACTTC.

This chain joins TRBV7-2 and TRBJ2-7; 11 nucleotides match TRBD2. CDR1 is SGHTA, CDR2 FQGNSA, per germline. This CDR3 region has 17 residues. V trimming: 1 base; J trimming: 1 base; junction bases outside the gene matches: 6. CDR3 sequence: CASSLGSGGASSYEQYF. In nucleotides, the CDR3 is TGTGCCAGCAGCTTAGGTAGCGGGGGGGCATCATCCTACGAGCAGTACTTC.

This chain links TRBV4-1 with TRBJ1-4; maybe TRBD1 (5 bases). In germline, CDR1 is MGHRA, CDR2 YSYEKL. This CDR3 is 15 amino acids long. The V end was cut by 2 bases, the J end by 5 bases, with 12 bases between. In nucleotides, the CDR3 is TGCGCCAGCAGCCAACCAGGGAGTGGGAATGAAAAACTGTTTTTT. This translates into CASSQPGSGNEKLFF.

The V gene is TRBV28, the J gene TRBJ1-2; D perhaps matches TRBD1 (6 bases). This CDR3 contains 14 residues. Per germline, CDR1 MDHEN and CDR2 SYDVKM. The germline V and J ends were trimmed by 3 bases and 4 bases, with 12 bases remaining between them. This CDR3 reads CASSFQQGLYGYTF. CDR3 nucleotide sequence: TGTGCCAGCAGTTTTCAACAGGGTCTCTATGGCTACACCTTC.

The chain employs TRBV11-3 and TRBJ2-3, with D perhaps TRBD1 (6 bases). Trimming left V 3 bases short and J 1 base short, with 8 bases between. The CDR3 is 14 residues long. Germline V lookup: CDR1 SGHNT, CDR2 YENEEA. The CDR3 sequence: CASSFDRRTDTQYF. CDR3 DNA sequence: TGTGCCAGCAGCTTTGACAGGCGCACAGATACGCAGTATTTT.

This chain connects TRBV28 to TRBJ1-2; 7 bases line up with TRBD1. This CDR3 is built from 13 residues. Germline CDR1 reads MDHEN; CDR2 reads SYDVKM. The ends lost 5 bases at V and 4 bases at J; junction bases unmatched: 4. The CDR3 sequence: CASSDGTAYGYTF. The CDR3 region has the DNA TGTGCCAGCAGTGACGGGACAGCCTATGGCTACACCTTC.

A few counts support this clone. The chain uses TRBV21-1 and TRBJ2-7; the D call in the table, TRBD1, was not verified against the DNA. TRBV21-1 is a pseudogene segment. This CDR3 region has 17 residues. The CDR3 region is CASSKEGSGPYFYEQYF. The CDR3 region has the DNA TGTGCCAGCAGCAAAGAGGGGTCAGGGCCTTATTTCTACGAGCAGTACTTC.

The CDR3 DNA reads TGTGCCAGCAGTGAAGTGGAACTGGGGGGAACTGAAGCTTTCTTT. It is translated as CASSEVELGGTEAFF. V gene TRBV6-1 combines with J gene TRBJ1-1, with D perhaps matching TRBD1 (5 bases). The CDR3 consists of 15 residues. Trimming left V 1 base short and J 5 bases short, with 14 bases between. Germline CDR1 is MNHNS and CDR2 is SASEGT.

This clone was detected only once. The CDR3 protein is CASSYWDPLRTEAFF. For the CDR3, the DNA is TGTGCCAGCAGTTATTGGGACCCCCTGCGCACTGAAGCTTTCTTT. This chain uses TRBV6-5 with TRBJ1-1; tentatively, D is TRBD1 (5 bases). This CDR3 contains 15 residues. Germline lookup yields CDR1 MNHEY and CDR2 SVGAGI. With 3 bases removed from V and 4 bases from J, the gap between germline ends came to 15 bases.